This TCR beta chain was found in a study of blood T cell repertoires in COVID-19 (dated by TCRdb to 2018 to 2020). Context from the whole study: Samples covering the acute and convalescent phases of COVID-19 were provided by collaborators in the United States, Italy and Spain. The material from the prospective study consisted of cDNA or gDNA derived from T cells, B-cell-depleted T cells, or PBMCs. Subjects who had been exposed to COVID-19, were actively infected with it, or had recovered from it provided the deeply sampled blood TCRbeta repertoires that made up the dataset. The repertoires were released in a freely available public database intended as a resource for research on the immune response to SARS-CoV-2. Samples were obtained from the ongoing ImmuneRACE study (first 160 participants) and from some 1,300 subjects provided by 6 global collaborators. Nearly every sample came with metadata listing a de-identified subject ID, COVID-19 status, age in years and sex. Where available, HLA class I and class II types were taken from metadata supplied by the sample provider and were not determined by assay-based typing. The investigation overall reported the following: The quantity of clinical and demographic metadata differed by source and by participant and was supplied without curation.

TCRbeta CDR3 regions were amplified from genomic DNA using the immunoSEQ Assay, a bias-controlled multiplex PCR. In the paper's pipeline: Nucleated cell counts per sample were estimated from amplification of reference gene primers within the assay. Sequence reads were collapsed and filtered to measure the absolute abundance of every unique TCRbeta CDR3 rearrangement. For each sample, productive Simpson clonality was calculated by taking the square root of Simpson's diversity index across productive rearrangements. The clones in this table, taken by TCRdb from immuneACCESS, are in-frame only. Not every clone is retained; where verified, under half of the shortfall comes from an unresolved V gene, and the cause of the rest is unknown. V and J calls and clone size are as listed in that table; D and trimming were resolved from the DNA. The sample includes 300,000 or so clones, with 65% to 90% observed a single time. The ten largest clones take up around 4.5% of the sample.

In the prospective study, participants were roughly 18 to 95 years old, resided in 24 geographic areas of the United States, and were enrolled through a virtual design. Cohort assignment in the prospective study relied on participant-reported clinical history from a screening survey and a study questionnaire. In the prospective study, whole blood, serum and a nasopharyngeal or oropharyngeal swab were collected from each participant by mobile phlebotomists. Over a 2-month period, participants in the prospective study had the option of providing additional blood draws and questionnaires. Prospective study blood samples were shipped either frozen or at room temperature before DNA extraction. For CDR1 and CDR2, the germline V gene lists SGHAT and FQNNGV. The CDR3, from cysteine to phenylalanine, totals 16 residues. Of the read, only the CDR3 DNA is kept; its 48 bases are in frame from base 1. Germline trimming amounts to 1 base on V and 0 bases on J, with 3 as the count of junction bases outside the gene matches.

Comments on this clone: The specificity of this receptor is unknown. No much larger clone is present one base from it, and per-base qualities are unavailable.

Sequencing input: PBMCs or T cells enriched from blood (not recorded which). This receptor was obtained from a woman aged 40 to 50 with acute COVID-19. This receptor chain uses TRBV11-2 and TRBJ1-3, and TRBD1 matches 7 of the central bases. The nucleotides read TGTGCCAGCAGCTTAGCGGGACAGCTCTCTGGAAACACCATATATTTT. Its protein product is CASSLAGQLSGNTIYF.